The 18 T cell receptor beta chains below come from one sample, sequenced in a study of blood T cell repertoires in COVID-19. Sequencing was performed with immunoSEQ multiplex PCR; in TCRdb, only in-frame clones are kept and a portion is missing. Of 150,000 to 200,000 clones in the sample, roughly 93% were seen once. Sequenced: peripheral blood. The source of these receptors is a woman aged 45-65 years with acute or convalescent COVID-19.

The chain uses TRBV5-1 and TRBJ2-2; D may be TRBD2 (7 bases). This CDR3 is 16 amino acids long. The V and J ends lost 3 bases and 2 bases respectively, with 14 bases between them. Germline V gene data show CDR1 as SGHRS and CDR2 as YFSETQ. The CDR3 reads CASSSGGQRNTGELFF. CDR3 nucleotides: TGCGCCAGCAGCTCGGGAGGACAGAGAAACACCGGGGAGCTGTTTTTT.

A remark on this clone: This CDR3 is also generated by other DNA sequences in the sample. The CDR3 loop reads CASSLGANEKLFF. In nucleotides, the CDR3 is TGTGCCAGCAGCTTGGGGGCAAATGAAAAACTGTTTTTT. The gene calls are TRBV5-6 and TRBJ1-4, with D unclear. With 0 bases removed from V and 5 bases from J, the gap between germline ends came to 5 bases. CDR1 and CDR2 (germline): SGHDT, YYEEEE. This CDR3 is 13 amino acids long. Full variable domain (outside the CDR3, taken from reference TRBV5-6 and TRBJ1-4): DAGVTQSPTHLIKTRGQQVTLRCSPKSGHDTVSWYQQALGQGPQFIFQYYEEEERQRGNFPDRFSGHQFPNYSSELNVNALLLGDSALYLCASSLGANEKLFFGSGTQLSVL.

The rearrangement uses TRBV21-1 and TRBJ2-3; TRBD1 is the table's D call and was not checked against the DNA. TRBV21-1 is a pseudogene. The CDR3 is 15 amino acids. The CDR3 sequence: CASSKTTGSTDTQYF. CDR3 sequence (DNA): TGTGCCAGCAGCAAGACGACAGGCAGCACAGATACGCAGTATTTT.

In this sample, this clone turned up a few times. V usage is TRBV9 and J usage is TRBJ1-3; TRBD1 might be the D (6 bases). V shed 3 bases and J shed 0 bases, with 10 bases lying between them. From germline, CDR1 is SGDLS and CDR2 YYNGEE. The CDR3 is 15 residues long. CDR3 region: CASSEGHYSGNTIYF. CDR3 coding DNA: TGTGCCAGCAGCGAGGGACACTACTCTGGAAACACCATATATTTT.

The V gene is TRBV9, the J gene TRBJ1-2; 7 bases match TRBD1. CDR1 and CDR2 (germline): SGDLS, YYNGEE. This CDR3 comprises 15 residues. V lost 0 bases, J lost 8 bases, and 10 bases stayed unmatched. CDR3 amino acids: CASSVGDRPRTGYTF. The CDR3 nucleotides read TGTGCCAGCAGCGTAGGGGACAGACCGCGTACCGGCTACACCTTC.

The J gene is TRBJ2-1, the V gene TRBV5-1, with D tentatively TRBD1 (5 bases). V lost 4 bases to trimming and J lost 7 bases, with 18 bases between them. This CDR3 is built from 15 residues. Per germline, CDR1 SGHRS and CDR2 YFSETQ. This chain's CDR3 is CASSLGAGLGNEQFF. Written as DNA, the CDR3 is TGCGCCAGCAGCCTTGGAGCAGGGTTGGGGAATGAGCAGTTCTTC. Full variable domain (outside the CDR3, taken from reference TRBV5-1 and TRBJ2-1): KAGVTQTPRYLIKTRGQQVTLSCSPISGHRSVSWYQQTPGQGLQFLFEYFSETQRNKGNFPGRFSGRQFSNSRSEMNVSTLELGDSALYLCASSLGAGLGNEQFFGPGTRLTVL.

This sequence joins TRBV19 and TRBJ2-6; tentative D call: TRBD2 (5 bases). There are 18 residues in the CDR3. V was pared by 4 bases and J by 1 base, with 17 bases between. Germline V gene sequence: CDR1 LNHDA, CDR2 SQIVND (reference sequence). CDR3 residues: CASSKSGTRVSGANVLTF. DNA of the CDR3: TGTGCCAGTAGTAAGTCGGGAACTCGAGTATCTGGGGCCAACGTCCTGACTTTC.

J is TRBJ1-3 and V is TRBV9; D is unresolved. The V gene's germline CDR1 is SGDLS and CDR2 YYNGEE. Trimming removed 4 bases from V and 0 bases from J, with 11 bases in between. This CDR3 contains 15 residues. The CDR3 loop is CASSFLGSSGNTIYF. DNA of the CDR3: TGTGCCAGCAGCTTCCTCGGGAGCTCTGGAAACACCATATATTTT. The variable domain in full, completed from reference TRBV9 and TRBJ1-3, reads DSGVTQTPKHLITATGQRVTLRCSPRSGDLSVYWYQQSLDQGLQFLIQYYNGEERAKGNILERFSAQQFPDLHSELNLSSLELGDSALYFCASSFLGSSGNTIYFGEGSWLTVV.

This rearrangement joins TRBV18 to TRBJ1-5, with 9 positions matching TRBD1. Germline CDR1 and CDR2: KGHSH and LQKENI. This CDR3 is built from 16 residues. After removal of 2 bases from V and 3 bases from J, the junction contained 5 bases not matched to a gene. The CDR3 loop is CASSPGTGFFNQPQHF. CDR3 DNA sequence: TGTGCCAGCTCACCAGGGACAGGGTTTTTCAATCAGCCCCAGCATTTT.

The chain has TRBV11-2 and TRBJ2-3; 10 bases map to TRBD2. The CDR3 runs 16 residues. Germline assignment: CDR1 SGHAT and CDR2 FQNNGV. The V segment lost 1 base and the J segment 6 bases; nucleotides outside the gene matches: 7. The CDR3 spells CASSLGTSGWGDTQYF. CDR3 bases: TGTGCCAGCAGCTTAGGGACTAGCGGCTGGGGGGATACGCAGTATTTT.

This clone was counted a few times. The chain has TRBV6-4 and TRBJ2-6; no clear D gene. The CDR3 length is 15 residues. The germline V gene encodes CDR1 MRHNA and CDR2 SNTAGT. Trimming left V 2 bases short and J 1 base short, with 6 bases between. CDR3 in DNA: TGTGCCAGCAGTGACAGCCTTTCTGGGGCCAACGTCCTGACTTTC. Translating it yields CASSDSLSGANVLTF.

In DNA form, the CDR3 reads TGTGCCAGCAGTTCCGACGGGTATAGACAGCCCCAGCATTTT. Translation: CASSSDGYRQPQHF. The chain combines TRBV6-5 with TRBJ1-5; no definite D call. The CDR3 has 14 residues. V lost 4 bases and J lost 7, with 14 bases in between. Germline-derived CDR1 and CDR2 are MNHEY and SVGAGI.

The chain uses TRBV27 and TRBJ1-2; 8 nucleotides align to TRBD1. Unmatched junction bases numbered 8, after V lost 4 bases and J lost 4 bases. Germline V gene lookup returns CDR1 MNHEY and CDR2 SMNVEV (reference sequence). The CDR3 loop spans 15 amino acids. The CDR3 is CASSSPTTGVYGYTF. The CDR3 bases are TGTGCCAGCAGTTCACCTACGACAGGGGTCTATGGCTACACCTTC.

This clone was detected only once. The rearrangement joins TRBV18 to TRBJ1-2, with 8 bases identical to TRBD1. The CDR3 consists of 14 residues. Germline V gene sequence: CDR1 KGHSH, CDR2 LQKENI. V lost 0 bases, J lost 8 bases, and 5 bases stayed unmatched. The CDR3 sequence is CASSPPGQGWGYTF. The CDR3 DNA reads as TGTGCCAGCTCACCACCAGGACAGGGTTGGGGCTACACCTTC.

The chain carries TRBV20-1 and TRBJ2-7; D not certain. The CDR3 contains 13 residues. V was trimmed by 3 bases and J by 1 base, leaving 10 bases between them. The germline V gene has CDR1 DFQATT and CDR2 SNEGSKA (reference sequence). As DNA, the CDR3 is TGCAGTGCTAGTAACGTCAGGTCCTACGAGCAGTACTTC. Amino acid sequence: CSASNVRSYEQYF.

CDR3: CASSQEEVSYEQYF. The CDR3 bases are TGCGCCAGCAGCCAAGAGGAGGTCTCCTACGAGCAGTACTTC. This rearrangement joins TRBV4-1 to TRBJ2-7; perhaps TRBD2 as D (5 bases). CDR1 is MGHRA, CDR2 YSYEKL, per germline. Trimming stripped 0 bases from V and 0 bases from J, with 6 bases between. The CDR3 contains 14 residues.

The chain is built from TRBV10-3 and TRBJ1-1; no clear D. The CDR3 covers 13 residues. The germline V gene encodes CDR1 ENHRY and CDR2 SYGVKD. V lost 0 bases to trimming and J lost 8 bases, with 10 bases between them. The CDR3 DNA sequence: TGTGCCATCAGTGAGTCGTTCGGGGAAGAAGCTTTCTTT. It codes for CAISESFGEEAFF.

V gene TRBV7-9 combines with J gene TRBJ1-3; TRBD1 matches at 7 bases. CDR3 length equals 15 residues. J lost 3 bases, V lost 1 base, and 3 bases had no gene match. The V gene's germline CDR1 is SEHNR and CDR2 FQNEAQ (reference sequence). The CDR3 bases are TGTGCCAGCAGCTTAGGGACAGGTTTTGGAAACACCATATATTTT. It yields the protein CASSLGTGFGNTIYF.